This TCR beta chain was retrieved from a study of blood T cell repertoires in COVID-19 (dated by TCRdb to 2020 to 2021). Some background on the complete study: Samples from collaborators originated in the United States, Italy and Spain and spanned both the acute and convalescent phases of COVID-19. A de-identified subject ID, COVID-19 status, age in years and sex were almost always included in the sample metadata. Deeply sampled blood TCRbeta repertoires from subjects exposed to, actively infected with, or recovered from COVID-19 were included in the dataset. The repertoires were released in a freely available public database meant as a resource for research on the immune response to SARS-CoV-2. The material from the prospective study consisted of cDNA or gDNA derived from T cells, B-cell-depleted T cells, or PBMCs. Where available, HLA class I and class II types were taken from metadata supplied by the sample provider and were not determined by assay-based typing. Samples came from the ongoing ImmuneRACE study (first 160 participants) plus 1,254 subjects from 6 global collaborators.

The study at large found these results: The quantity of clinical and demographic metadata differed by source and by participant and was supplied without curation.

A distance of 13 bases separates the germline ends of V and J, which lose 1 base and 4 bases respectively. CDR1 and CDR2, per the germline V gene (reference sequence), are LGHDT and YNNKEL. The CDR3 sequence holds 15 residues, the cysteine and phenylalanine included. Only CDR3 DNA is held: 45 bases, read in frame from base 1. TCRbeta CDR3 regions were amplified from genomic DNA using the immunoSEQ Assay, a bias-controlled multiplex PCR. The paper's processing steps were these. The number of nucleated cells in each sample was estimated by amplification of reference gene primers within the assay. To quantify the absolute abundance of each unique TCRbeta CDR3 rearrangement, sequence reads were collapsed and filtered. For each sample, productive Simpson clonality was calculated as the square root of Simpson's diversity index across productive rearrangements. Imported from immuneACCESS, the table was reduced by TCRdb to in-frame sequences with V and J called. These copies leave out some clones; in studies compared against another copy, an unresolved V gene accounts for under half, and the cause of the remainder is not known. V, J and clone size derive from that table, while D and trimming were established from the DNA sequence. This sample has 190,000 or so clones in its table, and about nine tenths of those were observed once. 6.7% of the sample belongs to the ten largest clones.

To note about this clone: Its recognized antigen is unknown. No base-level quality is on record; no much larger clone is a single base apart.

The collaborating institutions used their own protocols to collect whole blood in K2EDTA tubes. For TCRbeta analysis, collaborators shipped samples in one of three forms: frozen whole blood, isolated PBMCs, or DNA extracted from either of those sample types. The V gene is TRBV3-1 (or the pseudogene TRBV3-2) and the J gene is TRBJ1-2, with no confident D gene call. Sequenced sample: peripheral blood. This sequence was found in a man aged 35 to 55 with acute or convalescent COVID-19. The encoded CDR3 is CASSQGGTIPYGYTF. The nucleotide sequence reads TGTGCCAGCAGCCAAGGAGGCACGATTCCCTATGGCTACACCTTC.